This T cell receptor beta chain was recorded in a study of regulatory T cells in long-lasting Graves disease. Regarding time point: newly diagnosed GD, antithyroid drugs for less than 3 months. Isolated PBMC RNA provided the starting material for the TCR library. As for this clonotype: Antigen: not known.

The CDR3 is 12 amino acids. The V gene's germline CDR1 is MNHEY and CDR2 SVGEGT. V lost 4 bases and J 10 bases, leaving 11 bases between the germline ends. Study observations and caveats: With persistent disease, TRBV28, TRBJ1-2 and TRBJ2-5 were the favored segments.

The authors built TCR beta libraries using iRepertoire HTBI primers and Arm-PCR of CDR3 regions. TCRdb reprocessed the multiplex PCR reads with MiXCR, giving one entry per CDR3 protein. The table has approximately 400,000 distinct CDR3 sequences, roughly 15% seen once; the top ten hold under 9%. The same data also contributed to another study, on T cells in Graves' hyperthyroidism and ophthalmopathy. That work states: Diagnosis relied on clinical symptoms, serum thyroxine and TRAb, thyroid ultrasound and orbital computed tomography. The TCR CDR3 first-round RT-PCR relied on the HTBI primer set. Ophthalmopathy was told apart from stable hyperthyroidism by a 13 V-J model.

Here the sequenced sample was peripheral blood mononuclear cells (PBMCs), taken at new diagnosis, from a patient treated with antithyroid drugs. The gene calls are TRBV6-2 or TRBV6-3 and TRBJ2-1; D tentatively reads TRBD1 or TRBD2 (5 bases each). The source of this sequence is a woman between 35 and 50 years old with Graves disease. CDR3 in amino acids: CASSSSGTEQFF. As DNA, the CDR3 is TGTGCCAGCAGTTCCTCCGGGACGGAGCAGTTCTTC.